This passage covers 24 T cell receptor beta chains from one sample sequenced in a study of T cell clones after liver transplantation. Measured with immunoSEQ multiplex PCR; TCRdb has only the in-frame clones, and not every one. The sample shows approximately 8,800 clones, 75% to 80% of them seen only once. The source was CD8+ T cells from blood, collected before liver transplant. These receptors were obtained from a human donor who received a liver transplant.

The chain links TRBV11-2 to TRBJ1-1; no clear D gene. The germline gives CDR1 SGHAT, CDR2 FQNNGV. The V and J ends lost 8 bases and 7 bases respectively, with 14 bases between them. The CDR3 consists of 12 residues. Here the CDR3 reads CASLQMGFEAFF. Written as DNA, the CDR3 is TGTGCCAGCCTGCAAATGGGCTTTGAAGCTTTCTTT.

This chain connects TRBV10-2 to TRBJ1-5; D unclear. The V gene lost 4 bases and the J gene lost 1 base, with 11 bases spanning the gap. The V gene's germline CDR1 is WSHSY and CDR2 SAAADI. The CDR3 extends over 15 amino acids. DNA for the CDR3: TGCGCCAGCAGTGTGACGGCCCGGAGCAATCAGCCCCAGCATTTT. It specifies CASSVTARSNQPQHF.

This clone is large within its sample. The V call is TRBV13, the J call TRBJ1-1, with unresolved D. CDR1 and CDR2 (germline): PRHDT, FYEKMQ (reference sequence). V was pared by 4 bases and J by 7 bases, with 7 bases between. The CDR3 spans 11 residues. This CDR3 reads CASSSDVEAFF. CDR3 nucleotide sequence: TGTGCCAGCAGCTCCGACGTTGAAGCTTTCTTT.

This clone showed up just a few times. The chain employs TRBV4-1 and TRBJ1-1, with 8 nucleotides matching TRBD1. The germline V gene encodes CDR1 MGHRA and CDR2 YSYEKL. The CDR3 totals 15 residues. V dropped 1 base and J dropped 2; count of bases not matched to a gene: 3. The chain's CDR3 is CASSQVQGDNTEAFF. CDR3 DNA: TGCGCCAGCAGCCAAGTACAGGGGGATAACACTGAAGCTTTCTTT.

The count of this clone is one. The rearrangement joins TRBV19 to TRBJ1-1; D uncertain. Germline V gene data show CDR1 as LNHDA and CDR2 as SQIVND (reference sequence). CDR3 length: 16 amino acids. The V end was cut by 11 bases, the J end by 0 bases, with 22 bases between. CDR3 in amino acids: CAASSWRATMNTEAFF. Here the CDR3 DNA reads TGTGCCGCCTCTTCCTGGCGGGCTACAATGAACACTGAAGCTTTCTTT.

The chain has TRBV28 and TRBJ2-7; D is undetermined. V dropped 4 bases and J dropped 6 bases, with 10 bases sitting between them. Germline CDR1 reads MDHEN; CDR2 reads SYDVKM. CDR3 length: 12 residues. CDR3 sequence: CASSSSPAEQYF. The CDR3 DNA reads TGTGCCAGCAGTTCGTCCCCGGCCGAGCAGTACTTC.

V and J are TRBV27 and TRBJ1-1; D perhaps matches TRBD1 (5 bases). The CDR3 runs 13 residues. Trimming removed 3 bases at V and 1 base at J, with 6 bases between. Germline loops: CDR1 MNHEY, CDR2 SMNVEV (reference sequence). The DNA of the CDR3 is TGTGCCAGCAGTTTTGGGGGGAACACTGAAGCTTTCTTT. This encodes CASSFGGNTEAFF.

The chain uses TRBV19 and TRBJ1-4, with 8 positions matching TRBD1. V was pared by 5 bases and J by 6 bases, with 8 bases of the junction left unmatched. Germline CDR1 is LNHDA and CDR2 is SQIVND (reference sequence). The CDR3 length is 15 residues. CDR3 bases: TGTGCCAGTAGTGGAATATCAGGGGGCTATGAAAAACTGTTTTTT. Translation: CASSGISGGYEKLFF.

The rearrangement links TRBV7-9 to TRBJ2-1; 8 bases agree with TRBD2. V lost 6 bases, J lost 9 bases, and 10 bases stayed unmatched. The CDR3 runs 14 residues. The germline V gene has CDR1 SEHNR and CDR2 FQNEAQ (reference sequence). Written as DNA, the CDR3 is TGTGCCAGCAGTAAACCGGGACTAGACAGTGAGCAGTTCTTC. Encoded protein: CASSKPGLDSEQFF.

The chain is built from TRBV15 and TRBJ2-5; 10 nucleotides align to TRBD2. Unmatched junction bases numbered 3, after V lost 5 bases and J lost 3 bases. CDR3 length: 14 residues. Germline lookup yields CDR1 LNHNV and CDR2 YYDKDF (reference sequence). CDR3 loop: CATSGGLAEETQYF. The CDR3 DNA follows: TGTGCCACCAGCGGTGGACTAGCGGAAGAGACCCAGTACTTC.

The J gene is TRBJ1-2, the V gene TRBV7-6, with a weak D call TRBD1 (5 bases). Germline V lookup: CDR1 SGHVS, CDR2 FNYEAQ. This CDR3 has 13 residues. V lost 5 bases to trimming and J lost 6 bases, with 13 bases between them. CDR3 DNA sequence: TGTGCCAGCAGCCTCCAGGGTCTCGATGGCTACACCTTC. Residues: CASSLQGLDGYTF.

This chain joins TRBV27 and TRBJ1-2; 9 bases align to TRBD1. With V trimmed by 3 bases and J by 4 bases, 3 bases remained unmatched. CDR3 length equals 14 residues. The V gene's germline CDR1 is MNHEY and CDR2 SMNVEV (reference sequence). CDR3 protein: CASSFGQGSYGYTF. DNA for the CDR3: TGTGCCAGCAGTTTCGGACAGGGGTCCTATGGCTACACCTTC.

The V call is TRBV2, the J call TRBJ2-3; D is uncertain. The germline CDR1 and CDR2 sequences are SNHLY and FYNNEI. Trimming left V 7 bases short and J 5 bases short, with 4 bases between. This CDR3 has 10 amino acids. The DNA for the CDR3 is TGTGCCAGCATTGTAGATACGCAGTATTTT. Residues: CASIVDTQYF.

The CDR3 reads CASNPTGVGGYTF. The CDR3 DNA sequence: TGTGCCAGCAATCCGACAGGGGTGGGAGGCTACACCTTC. This chain links TRBV28 with TRBJ1-2; TRBD1 agrees at 8 bases. CDR1 and CDR2 (germline): MDHEN, SYDVKM. V shed 7 bases and J 8 bases; nucleotides not matched to a gene: 9. CDR3 size: 13 residues.

CDR3 region: CASSFTPDIDEQYF. Here the CDR3 DNA reads TGTGCCAGCAGTTTCACCCCGGACATCGACGAGCAGTACTTC. The chain uses TRBV27 and TRBJ2-7, with D possibly being TRBD1 (5 bases). The V gene lost 3 bases and the J gene lost 5 bases, with 14 bases spanning the gap. The germline CDR1 and CDR2 sequences are MNHEY and SMNVEV (reference sequence). The CDR3 consists of 14 residues.

Regarding this clone: With only one base between it and a far larger clone, this is likely a read error. V gene TRBV6-5 combines with J gene TRBJ1-2, with D tentatively TRBD1 (6 bases). V gave up 6 bases and J gave up 2 bases, with 13 bases separating them. The CDR3 runs to 14 residues. The germline V gene encodes CDR1 MNHEY and CDR2 SVGAGI. CDR3 sequence (DNA): TGTGCCAGCAGAGTCCGGGGGGCGAACTATGGCTACACCTTC. Translated: CASRVRGANYGYTF.

This clone was detected a few times. The chain recombines TRBV5-1 with TRBJ2-7; D is possibly TRBD1 or TRBD2 (5 bases each). This CDR3 contains 11 residues. Trimming removed 0 bases from V and 8 bases from J, with 6 bases in between. Germline assignment: CDR1 SGHRS and CDR2 YFSETQ. CDR3 loop: CASSLGGQQYF. CDR3 nucleotide sequence: TGCGCCAGCAGCTTGGGGGGACAGCAGTACTTC.

The J gene is TRBJ2-3, the V gene TRBV11-2; D gene ambiguous. In germline, CDR1 is SGHAT, CDR2 FQNNGV. V was trimmed by 1 base and J by 5 bases, leaving 16 bases between them. CDR3 size: 16 residues. The CDR3 reads CASSLGTLPTQDTQYF. In nucleotides, the CDR3 is TGTGCCAGCAGCTTAGGGACCCTACCTACGCAAGATACGCAGTATTTT. The full variable domain, with the rest looked up from reference TRBV11-2 and TRBJ2-3, is EAGVAQSPRYKIIEKRQSVAFWCNPISGHATLYWYQQILGQGPKLLIQFQNNGVVDDSQLPKDRFSAERLKGVDSTLKIQPAKLEDSAVYLCASSLGTLPTQDTQYFGPGTRLTVL.

This chain connects TRBV5-8 to TRBJ2-2; D unresolved. Germline V gene data show CDR1 as SGHTS and CDR2 as YDEGEE. CDR3 size: 13 residues. Trimming pared 1 base from V and 5 bases from J, leaving 6 bases between. CDR3 DNA: TGTGCCAGCAGCTTGATCCCGACCGGGGAGCTGTTTTTT. This gives the protein CASSLIPTGELFF.

The chain links TRBV20-1 to TRBJ2-1; D is undetermined. With 3 bases removed from V and 7 bases from J, the gap between germline ends came to 7 bases. In germline, CDR1 is DFQATT, CDR2 SNEGSKA (reference sequence). The CDR3 spans 11 residues. The CDR3 nucleotides read TGCAGTGCTAGCCCAGAAAATGAGCAGTTCTTC. This codes for CSASPENEQFF.

This chain uses TRBV27 with TRBJ2-3; tentative D call: TRBD2 (6 bases). Trimming pared 10 bases from V and 2 bases from J, leaving 13 bases between. Germline CDR1 MNHEY, CDR2 SMNVEV (reference sequence). The CDR3 has 13 amino acids. The CDR3 spells CATTGVITDTQYF. The CDR3, as DNA: TGTGCCACAACGGGAGTGATCACAGATACGCAGTATTTT.

The chain is built from TRBV6-5 and TRBJ1-6; unclear D gene. Germline V CDR1 and CDR2: MNHEY, SVGAGI. V gave up 8 bases and J gave up 9 bases, with 14 bases separating them. CDR3 length equals 13 residues. The CDR3 reads CASVQVLGSPLHF. The CDR3 nucleotides read TGTGCCAGCGTCCAGGTTCTGGGTTCACCCCTCCACTTT.

This chain connects TRBV5-4 to TRBJ2-7; the match to TRBD2 covers 7 bases. J lost 1 base, V lost 4 bases, and 2 bases had no gene match. In germline, CDR1 is SGHNT, CDR2 YYREEE (reference sequence). The CDR3 has 13 amino acids. CDR3 sequence: CASSPGGSYEQYF. In DNA, the CDR3 is TGTGCCAGCAGCCCGGGAGGATCCTACGAGCAGTACTTC. The full variable domain, rest sourced from reference TRBV5-4 and TRBJ2-7, is ETGVTQSPTHLIKTRGQQVTLRCSSQSGHNTVSWYQQALGQGPQFIFQYYREEENGRGNFPPRFSGLQFPNYSSELNVNALELDDSALYLCASSPGGSYEQYFGPGTRLTVT.

The V and J genes are TRBV6-4 and TRBJ1-1, with D tentatively TRBD1 (5 bases). CDR3 length: 15 residues. Germline CDR1 MRHNA, CDR2 SNTAGT. The V end was cut by 6 bases, the J end by 2 bases, with 16 bases between. CDR3 sequence (DNA): TGTGCCAGCAGCCTTACTTCCGGGGGAAACACTGAAGCTTTCTTT. Protein product: CASSLTSGGNTEAFF.